Below, one T cell receptor (beta chain) is given with its context. Its antigen is still unknown. These data are taken from a study of glioma-infiltrating T cells. Study-wide results and caveats: Above-expected tissue-blood divergence occurred in all gliomas, most in low-grade ones. Very few CDR3 sequences were shared between tissue and blood.

Using RNA template, CDR3s of TCR alpha and beta were amplified with iRepertoire arm-PCR. For one-step reverse transcription and amplification, about 90-450 ng of tissue mRNA or PBMC total RNA was used. TCRdb fed the multiplex PCR reads into MiXCR, producing one record per CDR3 protein. The repertoire includes approximately 5,800 distinct CDR3 sequences, under 45% of them detected once, and about a quarter sits in the top ten. The CDR3 is 10 amino acids. Germline CDR1 SQVTM, CDR2 ANQGSEA. This sequence originates from a human donor with low-grade glioma or glioblastoma, undergoing nonglioma brain surgery, or in good health (not recorded which). The chain couples TRBV29-1 to TRBJ1-1; D is uncertain. The sequenced material came from glioma tissue, nonneoplastic brain tissue, or PBMCs (not recorded which). CDR3 loop: CKAAAPEAFF. The CDR3 region has the DNA TGCAAAGCCGCTGCGCCTGAAGCTTTCTTT.